These 21 T cell receptor beta chains came from one sample sequenced in a study of T-cell reconstitution after alpha-beta-depleted transplantation in children. Preparing the TCRbeta library involved the use of unique molecular identifiers. TCRdb ran MiXCR on the PCR reads and lists one entry per CDR3 protein. The sample comprises 170,000 or so distinct CDR3 sequences, about 6.3% of which are singletons, and about 3% rests with the top ten. The specimen comprised PBMCs from the stem cell graft donor, sampled from the stem cell graft. The receptors were sampled from a human donor who donated a stem cell graft to a child with Wiskott-Aldrich syndrome.

This rearrangement joins TRBV14 to TRBJ2-1; D gene uncertain. V lost 0 bases and J lost 4, with 19 bases in between. Germline CDR1 is SGHDN and CDR2 is FVKESK. The CDR3 is 18 amino acids. The CDR3: CASSQDPPWRSRYNEQFF. CDR3 bases: TGTGCCAGCAGCCAAGATCCCCCCTGGCGGAGTCGTTACAATGAGCAGTTCTTC. The variable domain in full, with the rest retrieved from reference TRBV14 and TRBJ2-1, is EAGVTQFPSHSVIEKGQTVTLRCDPISGHDNLYWYRRVMGKEIKFLLHFVKESKQDESGMPNNRFLAERTGGTYSTLKVQPAELEDSGVYFCASSQDPPWRSRYNEQFFGPGTRLTVL.

This clonotype was recorded many times. The chain is built from TRBV12-3 or TRBV12-4 and TRBJ2-7, with D hard to call. The CDR3 is made up of 16 amino acids. V was clipped by 3 bases and J by 1 base, with 16 bases between them. The CDR3 nucleotides are TGTGCCAGCAGTTTGAGTCCGCAAAGCGATTCCTACGAGCAGTACTTC. Amino acids: CASSLSPQSDSYEQYF.

This clonotype was seen many times. The chain has TRBV28 and TRBJ2-5; TRBD1 aligns across 7 bases. J gave up 2 bases and V 4 bases, and 4 bases lay outside the gene matches. CDR1 MDHEN and CDR2 SYDVKM come from the germline V gene. This CDR3 is 14 amino acids long. The CDR3 sequence: CASSSRDRQETQYF. The CDR3 DNA reads TGTGCCAGCAGTTCCCGGGACAGACAAGAGACCCAGTACTTC. The full variable domain, with the rest looked up from reference TRBV28 and TRBJ2-5, is DVKVTQSSRYLVKRTGEKVFLECVQDMDHENMFWYRQDPGLGLRLIYFSYDVKMKEKGDIPEGYSVSREKKERFSLILESASTNQTSMYLCASSSRDRQETQYFGPGTRLLVL.

Ten or more counts support this clonotype. The V gene is TRBV30, the J gene TRBJ1-5; the match to TRBD1 covers 10 bases. The V segment lost 3 bases and the J segment 2 bases; nucleotides outside the gene matches: 1. Germline V gene sequence: CDR1 GTSNPN, CDR2 SVGIG (reference sequence). This CDR3 has 14 amino acids. The chain's CDR3 is CAWRTGGGNQPQHF. The CDR3 nucleotides read TGTGCCTGGAGGACAGGGGGCGGCAATCAGCCCCAGCATTTT. Combining the CDR3 with reference TRBV30 and TRBJ1-5 gives the whole variable domain SQTIHQWPATLVQPVGSPLSLECTVEGTSNPNLYWYRQAAGRGLQLLFYSVGIGQISSEVPQNLSASRPQDRQFILSSKKLLLSDSGFYLCAWRTGGGNQPQHFGDGTRLSIL.

This clonotype was found a few times. The V call is TRBV3-1, the J call TRBJ1-1; TRBD1 aligns across 9 bases. J lost 10 bases, V lost 6 bases, and 12 bases had no gene match. The V gene's germline CDR1 is LGHDT and CDR2 YNNKEL (reference sequence). The CDR3 length is 14 residues. The CDR3: CASRANAGTGRAFF. CDR3 DNA sequence: TGTGCCAGCAGAGCGAACGCCGGGACAGGGAGAGCTTTCTTT.

The rearrangement joins TRBV6-1 to TRBJ2-1; 8 bases map to TRBD2. In germline, CDR1 is MNHNS, CDR2 SASEGT. The CDR3 is 16 amino acids. V shed 1 base and J 9 bases; nucleotides not matched to a gene: 11. CDR3 sequence: CASSEEVAGSRGEQFF. CDR3 coding DNA: TGTGCCAGCAGTGAAGAGGTAGCGGGAAGTCGAGGTGAGCAGTTCTTC.

This clonotype occurred a few times. The rearrangement links TRBV12-3 or TRBV12-4 to TRBJ2-1; the match to TRBD2 covers 7 bases. V lost 5 bases and J lost 9; bases outside the gene matches: 10. The CDR3 has 14 residues. CDR3 in amino acids: CASSPGTMYGEQFF. The CDR3 DNA sequence: TGTGCCAGCAGTCCCGGGACTATGTATGGTGAGCAGTTCTTC.

This clonotype has ten or more counts. This chain links TRBV29-1 with TRBJ2-1; 8 nucleotides agree with TRBD2. The CDR3 loop spans 12 amino acids. Germline CDR1 reads SQVTM; CDR2 reads ANQGSEA. V shed 6 bases, J shed 7 bases, and the junction held 5 bases outside the gene matches. The CDR3 protein is CSVGLAANEQFF. CDR3 coding DNA: TGCAGCGTCGGACTAGCTGCGAATGAGCAGTTCTTC.

This clonotype was seen many times. CDR3 nucleotides: TGCGCCAGCAGCTTGGGCTCGGCGACATATGGCTACACCTTC. Protein product: CASSLGSATYGYTF. The J gene is TRBJ1-2, the V gene TRBV5-1, with no clear D. V lost 0 bases, J lost 5 bases, and 11 bases lay in between. Germline V gene sequence: CDR1 SGHRS, CDR2 YFSETQ. The CDR3 totals 14 residues.

In this sample, this clonotype turned up many times. The genes are TRBV3-1 and TRBJ1-5, with D maybe TRBD1 (5 bases). V was pared by 4 bases and J by 2 bases, with 21 bases between. Germline assignment: CDR1 LGHDT and CDR2 YNNKEL (reference sequence). The CDR3 has 18 amino acids. DNA for the CDR3: TGTGCCAGCAGCCCTAGAGGGATGGGACCTCCGGGCAATCAGCCCCAGCATTTT. It codes for CASSPRGMGPPGNQPQHF.

This clonotype has a count of ten or more. This chain connects TRBV20-1 to TRBJ2-3; 8 bases are a match to TRBD2. V shed 3 bases, J shed 3 bases, and the junction held 14 bases outside the gene matches. The CDR3 is made up of 17 amino acids. The germline CDR1 and CDR2 sequences are DFQATT and SNEGSKA (reference sequence). CDR3 DNA: TGCAGTGCTAGTACAATAAAGCGGGAGCTGAGGACAGATACGCAGTATTTT. Translated: CSASTIKRELRTDTQYF.

This clonotype has a handful of counts. The V gene is TRBV18, the J gene TRBJ2-3; 9 nucleotides line up with TRBD1. V lost 6 bases, J lost 3 bases, and 13 bases stayed unmatched. This CDR3 contains 17 residues. Germline-derived CDR1 and CDR2 are KGHSH and LQKENI. CDR3 in DNA: TGTGCCAGCTCGCCTCTTCCGGGACAGGGTCTGACAGATACGCAGTATTTT. Translation gives CASSPLPGQGLTDTQYF. Full variable domain (rest looked up from reference TRBV18 and TRBJ2-3): NAGVMQNPRHLVRRRGQEARLRCSPMKGHSHVYWYRQLPEEGLKFMVYLQKENIIDESGMPKERFSAEFPKEGPSILRIQQVVRGDSAAYFCASSPLPGQGLTDTQYFGPGTRLTVL.

In its sample, this clonotype was seen many times. The chain recombines TRBV5-1 with TRBJ2-7; 8 nucleotides agree with TRBD2. This CDR3 comprises 13 residues. CDR1 is SGHRS, CDR2 YFSETQ, per germline. V gave up 3 bases and J gave up 6 bases; unmatched junction bases: 5. CDR3 in amino acids: CASSSGLAGEQYF. The CDR3 nucleotides read TGCGCCAGCAGCTCAGGACTAGCCGGCGAGCAGTACTTC. Drawing the rest from reference TRBV5-1 and TRBJ2-7, the complete variable domain is KAGVTQTPRYLIKTRGQQVTLSCSPISGHRSVSWYQQTPGQGLQFLFEYFSETQRNKGNFPGRFSGRQFSNSRSEMNVSTLELGDSALYLCASSSGLAGEQYFGPGTRLTVT.

The chain uses TRBV24-1 and TRBJ2-1, with D maybe TRBD1 (6 bases). This CDR3 comprises 16 residues. V was trimmed by 7 bases and J by 4 bases, leaving 19 bases between them. Germline V gene data show CDR1 as KGHDR and CDR2 as SFDVKD. The CDR3 DNA reads as TGTGCCACCAGCACGGTCGAGGGGGACCGTTACAATGAGCAGTTCTTC. The encoded protein is CATSTVEGDRYNEQFF.

Ten or more counts support this clonotype. This chain joins TRBV28 and TRBJ1-2; 7 nucleotides align to TRBD1. This CDR3 contains 15 residues. The ends lost 6 bases at V and 0 bases at J; junction bases unmatched: 7. Germline V gives CDR1 MDHEN, CDR2 SYDVKM. The CDR3 DNA reads as TGTGCCAGCAGCCAGAGGGGACAGACTAACTATGGCTACACCTTC. Translated: CASSQRGQTNYGYTF.

The chain is built from TRBV5-1 and TRBJ2-1; the match to TRBD2 covers 11 bases. The germline V gene encodes CDR1 SGHRS and CDR2 YFSETQ. This CDR3 is 20 amino acids long. The V segment lost 2 bases and the J segment 6 bases; nucleotides outside the gene matches: 19. CDR3 residues: CASSFPLDPLAGGPLNEQFF. The CDR3 coding sequence is TGCGCCAGCAGCTTTCCCCTGGACCCCCTAGCGGGGGGCCCGCTCAATGAGCAGTTCTTC.

This clonotype appeared a few times. The rearrangement joins TRBV12-3 or TRBV12-4 to TRBJ2-7; TRBD1 aligns across 8 bases. V gave up 6 bases and J gave up 1 base; unmatched junction bases: 2. This CDR3 has 13 residues. The CDR3 DNA is TGTGCCAGCAGCTGGACAGGGTCCTACGAGCAGTACTTC. Its translation: CASSWTGSYEQYF.

This clonotype turned up a few times. The gene calls are TRBV20-1 and TRBJ1-2; 8 nucleotides line up with TRBD1. CDR3 length: 12 amino acids. Losses at the gene ends were 5 bases for V and 4 bases for J; bases not matched to a gene: 3. Germline V CDR1 and CDR2: DFQATT, SNEGSKA (reference sequence). The CDR3 DNA sequence: TGCAGTGCTGAGGACAGGGCCTATGGCTACACCTTC. Translation gives CSAEDRAYGYTF.

A note on this clonotype: A much larger clone sits a single nucleotide away, making a read error possible. V usage is TRBV12-3 or TRBV12-4 and J usage is TRBJ1-6; D not resolved. CDR3 length equals 15 residues. With 3 bases removed from V and 10 bases from J, the gap between germline ends came to 16 bases. The CDR3 is CASSFGSAESSPLHF. The DNA for the CDR3 is TGTGCCAGCAGTTTCGGGAGCGCGGAAAGCTCACCCCTCCACTTT.

In its sample, this clonotype was seen many times. This rearrangement joins TRBV3-1 to TRBJ2-1; 9 bases are shared with TRBD2. The CDR3 spans 17 residues. Germline V CDR1 and CDR2: LGHDT, YNNKEL (reference sequence). The V segment lost 7 bases and the J segment 4 bases; nucleotides outside the gene matches: 14. DNA for the CDR3: TGTGCCAGCACCCCCACAGCGGGGGGATACCATTACAATGAGCAGTTCTTC. It yields the protein CASTPTAGGYHYNEQFF.

Many counts were recorded for this clonotype. The chain is built from TRBV9 and TRBJ2-7, with a possible D match to TRBD2 (5 bases). V was trimmed by 6 bases and J by 5 bases, leaving 18 bases between them. Germline CDR1 is SGDLS and CDR2 is YYNGEE. The length of the CDR3 is 14 residues. The CDR3 nucleotides read TGTGCCAGCAACCCGGACGGGGATTGGAACGAGCAGTACTTC. This encodes CASNPDGDWNEQYF.